The 7 T cell receptor beta chains below all came from one sample that was sequenced in a study of blood T cell repertoires in COVID-19 (dated by TCRdb to between 2020 and 2021). Library generation was performed with the immunoSEQ multiplex PCR assay. TCRdb took this table from immuneACCESS and kept in-frame rearrangements with V and J called. Such tables lack part of the clones; where checked against another copy, unresolved V genes explain under half of the gap, and the rest is unexplained. For this sample there are approximately 34,000 clones; roughly 88% appear just once. 8% to 10% of the sample is held by the ten biggest clonotypes. Specimen: peripheral blood. These receptors originate from a human donor in a cohort sampled during active COVID-19.

The CDR3 bases are TGTGCCAGCAGACGAGGAGCGGGAGAGAAACTGTTTTTT. Its translation is CASRRGAGEKLFF. The V call is TRBV2, the J call TRBJ1-4; D ambiguous. CDR1 and CDR2 from the germline V gene are SNHLY and FYNNEI. Trimming removed 6 bases from V and 11 bases from J, with 16 bases in between. The CDR3 is made up of 13 amino acids.

V gene TRBV4-1 combines with J gene TRBJ1-4; D uncertain. This CDR3 contains 15 residues. With 4 bases removed from V and 3 bases from J, the gap between germline ends came to 12 bases. Per the germline V gene, CDR1 is MGHRA and CDR2 is YSYEKL. The CDR3 is CASSPAGKPNEKLFF. DNA for the CDR3: TGCGCCAGCAGCCCGGCGGGGAAGCCTAATGAAAAACTGTTTTTT.

The chain links TRBV15 to TRBJ2-3; maybe TRBD2 (6 bases). Germline CDR1 is LNHNV and CDR2 is YYDKDF (reference sequence). The CDR3 consists of 14 residues. Trimming removed 8 bases at V and 4 bases at J, with 16 bases between. CDR3 region: CATRSLGDSDTQYF. The CDR3 DNA is TGTGCCACCCGTTCCCTGGGGGACTCAGATACGCAGTATTTT.

This clone was seen a handful of times. The rearrangement uses TRBV7-2 and TRBJ2-1; TRBD2 matches at 8 bases. CDR1 is SGHTA and CDR2 is FQGNSA in the germline V gene. CDR3 length equals 16 residues. Unmatched junction bases numbered 11, after V lost 5 bases and J lost 5 bases. CDR3: CASSTRRVAGHNEQFF. For the CDR3, the DNA is TGTGCCAGCAGCACTAGGAGGGTAGCGGGACACAATGAGCAGTTCTTC.

The V call is TRBV18, the J call TRBJ1-2, with D unclear. CDR3 length equals 13 residues. V was shortened by 2 bases and J by 2 bases, with 6 bases between the two germline ends. CDR1 and CDR2 (germline): KGHSH, LQKENI. The CDR3 protein is CASSPGENYGYTF. CDR3 DNA: TGTGCCAGCTCACCAGGGGAGAACTATGGCTACACCTTC.

V usage is TRBV5-1 and J usage is TRBJ2-7; 7 nucleotides match TRBD2. This CDR3 contains 14 residues. Germline assignment: CDR1 SGHRS and CDR2 YFSETQ. V shed 2 bases, J shed 3 bases, and the junction held 5 bases outside the gene matches. The CDR3 DNA is TGCGCCAGCAGCTTTTGGGAGGGAGGCTACGAGCAGTACTTC. This gives the protein CASSFWEGGYEQYF.

The chain combines TRBV7-9 with TRBJ2-2; D unclear. The length of the CDR3 is 16 residues. Germline assignment: CDR1 SEHNR and CDR2 FQNEAQ (reference sequence). Trimming shortened V by 1 base and J by 3 bases, and 12 bases separated the two germline ends. The chain's CDR3 is CASSLVLAYDTGELFF. The CDR3 coding sequence is TGTGCCAGCAGCTTAGTGTTGGCATACGACACCGGGGAGCTGTTTTTT.